These 21 T cell receptor beta chains came from one sample sequenced in a study of blood T cells in healthy people across ages (dated by TCRdb to 2013 to 2016). The library was obtained by 5' RACE. The sequencer was an Illumina HiSeq 2500. A second PCR of 7 to 11 cycles was performed with a sample-barcoded 5' primer and a J-beta primer mix. Using fastp trimming at Q25 and MiXCR clonotype assembly, TCRdb reanalyzed the public sequencing data and kept in-frame beta chains. Merged by CDR3 protein, the rows form single entries marked with the most common genes and DNA. Across this sample there are 780,000 or so distinct CDR3 sequences, with more than 55% seen only once. The top ten clones comprise under 30% of the sample. Source material: blood. The receptors derive from a man between 35 and 55 years old in good health.

The DNA of the CDR3 is TGTGCCACCAGCGTTAGGACAGGGAACAATGAGCAGTTCTTC. It translates to CATSVRTGNNEQFF. This chain joins TRBV15 and TRBJ2-1, with TRBD1 matching 8 bases. The germline gives CDR1 LNHNV, CDR2 YYDKDF (reference sequence). J lost 5 bases, V lost 5 bases, and 5 bases had no gene match. The CDR3 totals 14 residues.

This chain connects TRBV27 to TRBJ2-3; D may be TRBD1 or TRBD2 (5 bases each). This CDR3 has 14 residues. With 3 bases removed from V and 4 bases from J, the gap between germline ends came to 11 bases. From germline, CDR1 is MNHEY and CDR2 SMNVEV (reference sequence). CDR3 sequence reads: CASSLRGVPDTQYF. The CDR3 bases are TGTGCCAGCAGTTTGAGGGGCGTCCCAGATACGCAGTATTTT.

The chain employs TRBV6-4 and TRBJ2-5, with a tentative D call TRBD1 (5 bases). CDR3 length equals 12 residues. Trimming removed 10 bases from V and 4 bases from J, with 13 bases in between. Germline CDR1 MRHNA, CDR2 SNTAGT. The CDR3 protein is CANPRVSETQYF. The CDR3 DNA follows: TGTGCCAACCCCAGGGTGTCAGAGACCCAGTACTTC.

This clonotype turned up a few times. The chain links TRBV7-9 to TRBJ1-2; D uncertain. Looked up from germline, CDR1 is SEHNR and CDR2 is FQNEAQ (reference sequence). The CDR3 has 15 amino acids. Trimming left V 1 base short and J 1 base short, with 10 bases between. The CDR3 reads CASSLGRANNYGYTF. For the CDR3, the DNA is TGTGCCAGCAGCTTAGGGCGGGCGAATAACTATGGCTACACCTTC.

This clonotype was observed a few times. The chain links TRBV4-1 to TRBJ2-7; TRBD1 might be the D (6 bases). From germline, CDR1 is MGHRA and CDR2 YSYEKL. CDR3 size: 16 residues. V gave up 5 bases and J gave up 6 bases, with 23 bases separating them. The CDR3 coding sequence is TGCGCCAGCAGCGCTATGATATCCACAGGGTTCCCCGAGCAGTACTTC. Translating it yields CASSAMISTGFPEQYF.

The CDR3 is CASSLDPGYTDTQYF. For the CDR3, the DNA is TGTGCCAGCAGCTTAGACCCGGGTTATACAGATACGCAGTATTTT. This chain connects TRBV11-3 to TRBJ2-3; no reliable D call. Germline CDR1 is SGHNT and CDR2 is YENEEA. CDR3 length: 15 residues. The V end was cut by 0 bases, the J end by 3 bases, with 10 bases between.

Remarks on this clonotype: A single base separates this from a much larger clone, so it may be a read error. The rearrangement uses TRBV4-2 and TRBJ2-1; D unclear. The J call may not be correct, given that the DNA end is closer to TRBJ2-7. CDR1 is LGHNA and CDR2 is YNFKEQ in the germline V gene. The CDR3 has 13 residues. This CDR3 reads CASSQESYNEQYF. DNA for the CDR3: TGTGCCAGCAGCCAAGAATCCTACAATGAGCAGTACTTC.

In this sample, this clonotype turned up a few times. V is TRBV27 and J is TRBJ1-6; no firm D call. Germline loops: CDR1 MNHEY, CDR2 SMNVEV (reference sequence). The CDR3 has 14 amino acids. Trimming took off 2 bases at V and 7 bases at J, with 9 bases between the two ends. CDR3 region: CASSLEGNNSPLHF. The CDR3 DNA reads TGTGCCAGCAGTTTAGAGGGCAACAATTCACCCCTCCACTTT.

This chain connects TRBV11-3 to TRBJ1-2, with D possibly being TRBD1 (6 bases). The CDR3 totals 16 residues. Looked up from germline, CDR1 is SGHNT and CDR2 is YENEEA. Between the trimmed V and J ends, which lost 1 base and 7 bases, there was a span of 19 bases. The CDR3 nucleotides are TGTGCCAGCAGCTTAGGCTCTGGGGCCGCCAGGGGTGGCTACACCTTC. It codes for CASSLGSGAARGGYTF.

The rearrangement uses TRBV2 and TRBJ2-5; 12 positions match TRBD2. The V segment lost 5 bases and the J segment 5 bases; nucleotides outside the gene matches: 12. This CDR3 contains 17 residues. Germline V CDR1 and CDR2: SNHLY, FYNNEI. CDR3: CASSLVLAGGPGETQYF. Here the CDR3 DNA reads TGTGCCAGCAGTCTAGTCCTAGCGGGAGGGCCCGGGGAGACCCAGTACTTC.

V gene TRBV20-1 combines with J gene TRBJ2-4; possible D gene TRBD2, 5 bases. The J call is in doubt because the DNA end fits TRBJ2-7 better. The CDR3 is 12 amino acids. Germline V CDR1 and CDR2: DFQATT, SNEGSKA (reference sequence). The CDR3 reads CSAPDGAVEQYF. CDR3 DNA sequence: TGCAGTGCTCCGGACGGAGCGGTCGAGCAGTACTTC.

The rearrangement joins TRBV7-2 to TRBJ2-7; TRBD1 or TRBD2 may be the D gene (7 bases each). Germline assignment: CDR1 SGHTA and CDR2 FQGNSA. This CDR3 is built from 15 residues. The V end was cut by 4 bases, the J end by 3 bases, with 16 bases between. Here the CDR3 reads CASSSGGGGVYEQYF. The CDR3, as DNA: TGTGCCAGCAGCTCAGGGGGGGGAGGAGTCTACGAGCAGTACTTC.

The rearrangement uses TRBV29-1 and TRBJ2-5; the D gene is possibly TRBD2 (6 bases). Germline CDR1 is SQVTM and CDR2 is ANQGSEA. CDR3 length: 11 residues. The ends were cut back, 7 bases at V and 2 bases at J, with 8 bases in the middle. The CDR3 bases are TGCAGCGCGGGAGAACAAGAGACCCAGTACTTC. It codes for CSAGEQETQYF.

This clonotype was detected once. The gene calls are TRBV5-1 and TRBJ2-1, with D unclear. Trimming left V 2 bases short and J 5 bases short, with 8 bases between. The CDR3 length is 13 residues. Looked up from germline, CDR1 is SGHRS and CDR2 is YFSETQ. This chain's CDR3 is CASSFSTNNEQFF. Written as DNA, the CDR3 is TGCGCCAGCAGCTTTTCCACCAACAATGAGCAGTTCTTC. Combining the CDR3 with reference TRBV5-1 and TRBJ2-1 gives the whole variable domain KAGVTQTPRYLIKTRGQQVTLSCSPISGHRSVSWYQQTPGQGLQFLFEYFSETQRNKGNFPGRFSGRQFSNSRSEMNVSTLELGDSALYLCASSFSTNNEQFFGPGTRLTVL.

V usage is TRBV3-1 and J usage is TRBJ2-5; D uncertain. This CDR3 comprises 14 residues. Trimming took 2 bases from V and 4 from J, leaving 11 bases between them. Germline CDR1 is LGHDT and CDR2 is YNNKEL (reference sequence). The CDR3 here is CASSQLATRETQYF. The CDR3 DNA sequence: TGTGCCAGCAGCCAACTGGCGACACGAGAGACCCAGTACTTC.

This clonotype showed up just a few times. The chain is built from TRBV11-2 and TRBJ2-5; 9 bases agree with TRBD2. CDR1 and CDR2 (germline): SGHAT, FQNNGV. The V segment lost 2 bases and the J segment 6 bases; nucleotides outside the gene matches: 25. The CDR3 covers 21 residues. The CDR3 region is CASSLSPLGAGGLRVRQTQYF. CDR3 nucleotide sequence: TGTGCCAGCAGCTTAAGTCCGCTCGGAGCGGGGGGCCTTAGGGTTCGGCAGACCCAGTACTTC.

V is TRBV7-9 and J is TRBJ2-1; 8 bases are shared with TRBD2. Trimming cost V 3 bases and J 0 bases; bases outside gene matches: 16. Looked up from germline, CDR1 is SEHNR and CDR2 is FQNEAQ (reference sequence). This CDR3 comprises 20 residues. The CDR3 protein is CASSFPRPNIAGSSYNEQFF. CDR3 in DNA: TGTGCCAGCAGCTTCCCACGGCCGAATATAGCGGGAAGCTCCTACAATGAGCAGTTCTTC.

The chain carries TRBV5-1 and TRBJ1-4; no clear D. There are 14 residues in the CDR3. Trimming shortened V by 1 base and J by 6 bases, and 10 bases separated the two germline ends. Germline V gene sequence: CDR1 SGHRS, CDR2 YFSETQ. DNA for the CDR3: TGCGCCAGCAGCTTGAACCCACGGGATGAAAAACTGTTTTTT. It encodes CASSLNPRDEKLFF.

This clonotype was observed a few times. The chain recombines TRBV20-1 with TRBJ1-2; 7 bases fit TRBD1. With V trimmed by 0 bases and J by 2 bases, 6 bases remained unmatched. Germline assignment: CDR1 DFQATT and CDR2 SNEGSKA (reference sequence). The CDR3 runs 15 residues. The CDR3 sequence is CSARDLRTGNYGYTF. Here the CDR3 DNA reads TGCAGTGCTAGAGACCTCCGGACAGGCAACTATGGCTACACCTTC.

This chain uses TRBV27 with TRBJ2-7, with a weak D call TRBD1 (8 bases). CDR1 is MNHEY and CDR2 is SMNVEV in the germline V gene (reference sequence). V lost 2 bases and J lost 2, with 13 bases in between. The CDR3 extends over 15 amino acids. The CDR3 coding sequence is TGTGCCAGCAGTTTAATAACAGGGGGGGCCTACGAGCAGTACTTC. Protein: CASSLITGGAYEQYF.

The genes are TRBV4-2 and TRBJ2-2; the D call may be TRBD1 or TRBD2 (5 bases each). V lost 5 bases and J lost 6, with 19 bases in between. CDR1 and CDR2 from the germline V gene are LGHNA and YNFKEQ. This CDR3 is 16 amino acids long. The CDR3 DNA sequence: TGTGCCAGCAGCGGTTTCGCGGGTCCGGGGCCCGGGGAGCTGTTTTTT. Protein product: CASSGFAGPGPGELFF.